The source of this T cell receptor (beta chain) is a study of cytomegalovirus exposure and HLA in healthy donors. In this sample, this clone turned up once. Its antigen is unknown. Clones were sequenced by immunoSEQ multiplex PCR, and TCRdb holds only the in-frame ones, with some missing. The sample records roughly 100,000 clones, roughly 95% being singletons. Broader study findings: According to the study, around 180 TCR beta chains were cytomegalovirus-associated.

Material for sequencing was PBMCs. This TCR derives from a young woman in good health and CMV-seronegative.

The CDR3 loop reads CASSKQGDEQYF. As DNA, the CDR3 is TGTGCCAGCAGCAAACAGGGGGACGAGCAGTACTTC. The chain links TRBV9 to TRBJ2-7; 8 nucleotides agree with TRBD1. Germline CDR1 reads SGDLS; CDR2 reads YYNGEE. The length of the CDR3 is 12 residues. Germline trimming cut 4 bases from V and 5 bases from J; bases unmatched to any gene: 2.